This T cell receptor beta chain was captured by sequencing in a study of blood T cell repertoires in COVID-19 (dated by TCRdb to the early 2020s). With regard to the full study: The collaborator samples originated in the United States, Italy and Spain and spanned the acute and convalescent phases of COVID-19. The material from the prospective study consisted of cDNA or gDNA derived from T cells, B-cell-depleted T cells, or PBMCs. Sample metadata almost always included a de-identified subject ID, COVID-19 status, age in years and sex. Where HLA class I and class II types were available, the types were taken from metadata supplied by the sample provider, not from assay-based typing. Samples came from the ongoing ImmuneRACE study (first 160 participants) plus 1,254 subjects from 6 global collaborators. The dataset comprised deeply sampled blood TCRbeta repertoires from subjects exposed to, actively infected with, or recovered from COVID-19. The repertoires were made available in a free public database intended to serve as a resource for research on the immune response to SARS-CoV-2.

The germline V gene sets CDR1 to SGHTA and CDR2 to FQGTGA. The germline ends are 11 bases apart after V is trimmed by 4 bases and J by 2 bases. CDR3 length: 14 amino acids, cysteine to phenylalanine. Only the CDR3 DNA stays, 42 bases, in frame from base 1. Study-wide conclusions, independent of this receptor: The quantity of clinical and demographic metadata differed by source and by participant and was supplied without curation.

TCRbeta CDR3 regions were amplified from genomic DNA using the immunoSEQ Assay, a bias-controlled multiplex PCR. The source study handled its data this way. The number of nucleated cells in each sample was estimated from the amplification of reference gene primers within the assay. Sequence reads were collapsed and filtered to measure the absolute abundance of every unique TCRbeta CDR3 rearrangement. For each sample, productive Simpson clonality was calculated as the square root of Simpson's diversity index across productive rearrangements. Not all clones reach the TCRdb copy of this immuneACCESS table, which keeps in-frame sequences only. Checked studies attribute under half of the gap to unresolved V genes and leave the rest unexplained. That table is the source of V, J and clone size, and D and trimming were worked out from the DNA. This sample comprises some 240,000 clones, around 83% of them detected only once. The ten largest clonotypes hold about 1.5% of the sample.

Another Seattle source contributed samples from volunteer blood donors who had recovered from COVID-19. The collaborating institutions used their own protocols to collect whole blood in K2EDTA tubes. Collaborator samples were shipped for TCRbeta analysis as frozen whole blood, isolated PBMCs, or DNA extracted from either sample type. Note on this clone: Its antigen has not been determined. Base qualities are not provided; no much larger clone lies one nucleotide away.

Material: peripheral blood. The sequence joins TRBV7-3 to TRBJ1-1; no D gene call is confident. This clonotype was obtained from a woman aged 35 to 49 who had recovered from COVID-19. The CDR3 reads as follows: CASSSGSANTEAFF. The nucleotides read TGTGCCAGCAGCTCGGGGTCGGCCAACACTGAAGCTTTCTTT.